This T cell receptor beta chain derives from a study of blood T cell repertoires in COVID-19. Followed longitudinally, the Seattle patients had been enrolled during active infection. The CDR3 consists of 13 residues. V lost 7 bases to trimming and J lost 5 bases, with 14 bases between them. Germline V gene sequence: CDR1 LGHNT, CDR2 FRNRAP. Original data processing: Estimates of nucleated cell counts were drawn from the amplification of reference gene primers. Clones were read by immunoSEQ multiplex PCR, and TCRdb kept only the in-frame ones, dropping some. Clonal size and the V and J genes are those of that table, whereas D and trimming came from the DNA. The table has fewer than 350,000 clones, 90% seen once.

This clonotype originated in a woman in her twenties or thirties with COVID-19, enrolled during active disease. Sequencing was carried out using peripheral blood. The chain uses TRBV12-5 and TRBJ2-5, with D perhaps TRBD2 (6 bases). The CDR3 DNA reads TGTGCTAGTGCCCGGGGACTGGGGGAGACCCAGTACTTC. Its translation is CASARGLGETQYF.